Sequencing of this T cell receptor beta chain was carried out in a study of shared clonotypes between healthy human individuals. Whole-study results and caveats: Estimated richness was generally greater in naive than memory subsets.

Worth noting for this clone: Antigen specificity is unknown.

Using immunoSEQ multiplex PCR, the repertoire was profiled, and TCRdb retains in-frame clones only, with some absent. The table includes 2.3 million or so clones, approximately 93% detected once. Trimming left V 4 bases short and J 3 bases short, with 18 bases between. CDR1 SGHNT and CDR2 YYREEE come from the germline V gene (reference sequence). The CDR3 is 16 amino acids. The clonotype comes from a man aged 18 to 30 in good health. Some clones in this sample may be carry-over from other donors' samples. The V and J genes are TRBV5-4 and TRBJ2-3; D uncertain. Sequencing was done on a sample of naive CD4+ T cells from PBMCs. Subset meaning: CD45RA+ positively selected. CDR3 coding DNA: TGTGCCAGCAGCAACGGGCCCCCTCTCCTAACAGATACGCAGTATTTT. Protein sequence: CASSNGPPLLTDTQYF.